This TCR beta chain stems from a study of shared clonotypes between healthy human individuals. Regarding the study as a whole: Genetic and exposure-history diversity was limited by the few donors.

The CDR3 runs 15 residues. V lost 9 bases and J lost 3, with 19 bases in between. Per germline, CDR1 MNHNY and CDR2 SVGAGI (reference sequence). Produced via immunoSEQ multiplex PCR; TCRdb's table is partial and in-frame only. Of fewer than 3 million clones listed, 85% to 95% are singletons. With respect to this clone: Its antigen is not identified.

Sequenced material: naive CD4+ T cells from PBMCs. Subset specified: CD45RA+ positively selected. The chain recombines TRBV6-6 with TRBJ2-3, with D maybe TRBD2 (5 bases). This receptor was taken from a man aged 18 to 30 in good health. Some clones in this sample may be carry-over from other donors' samples. DNA of the CDR3: TGTGCCAGTAATGACCCGACGGGGTTAACAGATACGCAGTATTTT. Translating it yields CASNDPTGLTDTQYF.